Listed here are 18 T cell receptor beta chains from one sample, sequenced in a study of CD8+ T cells in alopecia areata. It was cDNA, reverse transcribed from extracted RNA, that served as the sequencing template. Sequenced by immunoSEQ multiplex PCR; TCRdb stores in-frame clones only, minus some. The sample has about 290,000 clones, roughly 64% seen once. Treatment specified: oral pan-JAK inhibitor, 5-10 mg twice daily. The starting material was CD4+ T cells sorted from blood, obtained at week 24, from a patient treated with tofacitinib. The receptor source for this set is a human donor with alopecia areata.

The V gene is TRBV5-1, the J gene TRBJ2-7; D is undetermined. Trimming took off 4 bases at V and 0 bases at J, with 11 bases between the two ends. The CDR3 has 14 amino acids. Germline loops: CDR1 SGHRS, CDR2 YFSETQ. CDR3 nucleotides: TGCGCCAGCAGCCTGGACGGTCCCTCCTACGAGCAGTACTTC. This encodes CASSLDGPSYEQYF. The full variable domain, in which reference TRBV5-1 and TRBJ2-7 provide the parts outside the CDR3, is KAGVTQTPRYLIKTRGQQVTLSCSPISGHRSVSWYQQTPGQGLQFLFEYFSETQRNKGNFPGRFSGRQFSNSRSEMNVSTLELGDSALYLCASSLDGPSYEQYFGPGTRLTVT.

The chain uses TRBV2 and TRBJ2-1, with D possibly being TRBD2 (5 bases). Per the germline V gene, CDR1 is SNHLY and CDR2 is FYNNEI. V was shortened by 2 bases and J by 9 bases, with 17 bases between the two germline ends. The CDR3 is made up of 15 amino acids. The CDR3 nucleotides read TGTGCCAGCAGTGAACGGACTCCGGATTCCGGTGAGCAGTTCTTC. This encodes CASSERTPDSGEQFF.

This clone was seen only once. The genes are TRBV4-2 and TRBJ1-2; the match to TRBD1 covers 9 bases. Trimming removed 0 bases from V and 3 bases from J; junction bases left unmatched: 2. Germline V gene sequence: CDR1 LGHNA, CDR2 YNFKEQ. The CDR3 is 15 amino acids. CDR3 protein: CASSQDRQGDYGYTF. The CDR3 bases are TGTGCCAGCAGCCAAGACCGACAGGGGGACTATGGCTACACCTTC.

This clone was counted between two and nine times. The V gene is TRBV6-6, the J gene TRBJ1-1; no clear D. Trimming shortened V by 1 base and J by 3 bases, and 12 bases separated the two germline ends. The germline V gene has CDR1 MNHNY and CDR2 SVGAGI (reference sequence). This CDR3 contains 15 residues. DNA of the CDR3: TGTGCCAGCAGTTACTTCTCGGCATCCGACACTGAAGCTTTCTTT. The encoded protein is CASSYFSASDTEAFF.

The gene calls are TRBV6-5 and TRBJ2-3; D gene ambiguous. Trimming removed 2 bases from V and 1 base from J, with 10 bases in between. Germline CDR1 is MNHEY and CDR2 is SVGAGI. CDR3 length: 15 residues. The chain's CDR3 is CASSYESGRTDTQYF. The CDR3 bases are TGTGCCAGCAGTTACGAGTCAGGACGCACAGATACGCAGTATTTT.

The chain links TRBV7-2 to TRBJ2-7, with 9 bases that match TRBD2. Germline CDR1 and CDR2: SGHTA and FQGNSA. The junction had 6 bases not matched to a gene; V was cut back by 4 bases and J by 5 bases. CDR3 length: 14 residues. The DNA of the CDR3 is TGTGCCAGCAGCTGGACTAGCGTAAGGGACGAGCAGTACTTC. It is translated as CASSWTSVRDEQYF.

This clone was counted only a few times. The V and J genes are TRBV27 and TRBJ2-2; TRBD1 or TRBD2 may be the D gene (5 bases each). Trimming shortened V by 5 bases and J by 4 bases, and 17 bases separated the two germline ends. CDR3 length equals 16 residues. CDR1 is MNHEY and CDR2 is SMNVEV in the germline V gene (reference sequence). This CDR3 is CASSPRGRAVTGELFF. The CDR3 DNA reads as TGTGCCAGCAGTCCCCGGGGCAGGGCCGTCACCGGGGAGCTGTTTTTT.

The V call is TRBV30, the J call TRBJ2-7, with D possibly matching TRBD1 (6 bases). Germline CDR1 is GTSNPN and CDR2 is SVGIG (reference sequence). This CDR3 spans 11 amino acids. V was clipped by 4 bases and J by 4 bases, with 8 bases between them. CDR3 coding DNA: TGTGCCTGGACCAGGGGTTACGAGCAGTACTTC. It encodes CAWTRGYEQYF.

The rearrangement uses TRBV5-4 and TRBJ1-1; 8 bases line up with TRBD1. Trimming cost V 0 bases and J 8 bases; bases outside gene matches: 6. CDR1 and CDR2 (germline): SGHNT, YYREEE (reference sequence). The CDR3 loop spans 14 amino acids. CDR3 DNA sequence: TGTGCCAGCAGCTTGGCGGGGACAGGTAGGGAAGCTTTCTTT. Translation: CASSLAGTGREAFF. Together with reference TRBV5-4 and TRBJ1-1, the CDR3 gives the full variable domain: ETGVTQSPTHLIKTRGQQVTLRCSSQSGHNTVSWYQQALGQGPQFIFQYYREEENGRGNFPPRFSGLQFPNYSSELNVNALELDDSALYLCASSLAGTGREAFFGQGTRLTVV.

The chain employs TRBV4-3 and TRBJ2-1, with D possibly matching TRBD1 (5 bases). V lost 1 base, J lost 4 bases, and 11 bases lay in between. The CDR3 has 15 residues. Germline lookup yields CDR1 LGHNA and CDR2 YSLEER. The CDR3 sequence is CASSQVSGQYNEQFF. CDR3 sequence (DNA): TGCGCCAGCAGCCAAGTGTCAGGACAATACAATGAGCAGTTCTTC.

In this sample, this clone turned up a few times. The chain combines TRBV6-5 with TRBJ1-1, with D tentatively TRBD1 (6 bases). V shed 5 bases and J shed 1 base, with 14 bases lying between them. Germline-derived CDR1 and CDR2 are MNHEY and SVGAGI. This CDR3 has 15 residues. This CDR3 reads CASSKGTPRNTEAFF. Written as DNA, the CDR3 is TGTGCCAGCAGTAAGGGGACACCACGGAACACTGAAGCTTTCTTT.

V usage is TRBV13 and J usage is TRBJ1-6, with 12 bases fitting TRBD1. CDR3 size: 16 residues. Germline lookup yields CDR1 PRHDT and CDR2 FYEKMQ (reference sequence). After removal of 0 bases from V and 8 bases from J, the junction contained 2 bases not matched to a gene. This CDR3 reads CASSLGGTGGDSPLHF. The CDR3, as DNA: TGTGCCAGCAGCTTAGGAGGGACAGGGGGCGATTCACCCCTCCACTTT.

V is TRBV4-2 and J is TRBJ1-1; a possible D gene is TRBD1 (5 bases). Germline V gene sequence: CDR1 LGHNA, CDR2 YNFKEQ. The CDR3 has 13 residues. With 4 bases removed from V and 1 base from J, the gap between germline ends came to 7 bases. In nucleotides, the CDR3 is TGTGCCAGCAGCCGACAGAAGAACACTGAAGCTTTCTTT. Amino acid sequence: CASSRQKNTEAFF.

This sequence joins TRBV2 and TRBJ1-2; D is unclear. This CDR3 has 11 residues. Germline V gene lookup returns CDR1 SNHLY and CDR2 FYNNEI. The germline V and J ends were trimmed by 3 bases and 8 bases, with 7 bases remaining between them. CDR3 in amino acids: CASSEVRGYTF. The CDR3 DNA reads TGTGCCAGCAGTGAGGTTAGGGGCTACACCTTC. The complete variable domain, with remaining parts taken from reference TRBV2 and TRBJ1-2, reads EPEVTQTPSHQVTQMGQEVILRCVPISNHLYFYWYRQILGQKVEFLVSFYNNEISEKSEIFDDQFSVERPDGSNFTLKIRSTKLEDSAMYFCASSEVRGYTFGSGTRLTVV.

The DNA for the CDR3 is TGCGCCAGCAAGGCGCTCGGGTCCTACGAGCAGTACTTC. Translation: CASKALGSYEQYF. V and J are TRBV5-1 and TRBJ2-7, with D unresolved. The CDR3 runs to 13 residues. Deletions cut 6 bases from V and 1 base from J, with 11 bases between. Germline V CDR1 and CDR2: SGHRS, YFSETQ.

The rearrangement joins TRBV9 to TRBJ2-4, with 7 bases aligning to TRBD1. The V and J ends lost 1 base and 0 bases, in that order; junction bases with no gene match: 25. CDR3 length: 23 residues. Germline CDR1 is SGDLS and CDR2 is YYNGEE. The CDR3 DNA reads TGTGCCAGCAGCGTAATATGGGGACATCGACAGGGTCCGAAATTTCTAGCCAAAAACATTCAGTACTTC. Translating it yields CASSVIWGHRQGPKFLAKNIQYF. Drawing the rest from reference TRBV9 and TRBJ2-4, the complete variable domain is DSGVTQTPKHLITATGQRVTLRCSPRSGDLSVYWYQQSLDQGLQFLIQYYNGEERAKGNILERFSAQQFPDLHSELNLSSLELGDSALYFCASSVIWGHRQGPKFLAKNIQYFGAGTRLSVL.

This chain connects TRBV2 to TRBJ1-1, with a weak D call TRBD1 (5 bases). Germline lookup yields CDR1 SNHLY and CDR2 FYNNEI. The CDR3 has 16 residues. Trimming removed 6 bases at V and 2 bases at J, with 19 bases between. CDR3 residues: CASRGGGRAPNTEAFF. CDR3 bases: TGTGCCAGCAGAGGAGGAGGCAGGGCCCCCAACACTGAAGCTTTCTTT.

This clone occurred a few times. This sequence joins TRBV13 and TRBJ1-2; 8 positions agree with TRBD1. The CDR3 runs 16 residues. Germline loops: CDR1 PRHDT, CDR2 FYEKMQ (reference sequence). V lost 6 bases to trimming and J lost 8 bases; unmatched junction nucleotides: 17. The CDR3 reads CASSSLYETGATGYTF. In DNA form, the CDR3 reads TGTGCCAGCAGTTCCTTATATGAGACAGGGGCAACCGGCTACACCTTC.